The 3 T cell receptor beta chains below all came from one sample that was sequenced in a study of T cell changes during pregnancy in multiple sclerosis. Repertoires were generated with immunoSEQ multiplex PCR, while TCRdb's copy carries only in-frame clones and drops some. The sample lists roughly 48,000 clones; approximately 92% were seen once. The material was CD4+ T cells from peripheral blood mononuclear cells, obtained in the second trimester of pregnancy. The source of these receptors is a female donor in good health, enrolled as a control in a pregnancy study.

The rearrangement joins TRBV7-2 to TRBJ2-5; weak D call: TRBD1 (5 bases). V was shortened by 3 bases and J by 3 bases, with 14 bases between the two germline ends. CDR1 SGHTA and CDR2 FQGNSA come from the germline V gene. The CDR3 is made up of 15 amino acids. In nucleotides, the CDR3 is TGTGCCAGCAGCTTCTTGGTTGGCAGGGAAGAGACCCAGTACTTC. This gives the protein CASSFLVGREETQYF.

The J gene is TRBJ2-1, the V gene TRBV29-1, with TRBD2 identical over 15 bases. Germline CDR1 and CDR2: SQVTM and ANQGSEA. This CDR3 region has 18 residues. The junction had 9 bases not matched to a gene; V was cut back by 6 bases and J by 0 bases. This chain's CDR3 is CSVRGLAGGLGSYNEQFF. The CDR3 coding sequence is TGCAGCGTCCGAGGACTAGCGGGAGGGTTAGGCTCCTACAATGAGCAGTTCTTC.

V usage is TRBV5-1 and J usage is TRBJ2-1, with TRBD1 identical over 8 bases. The CDR3 loop spans 18 amino acids. The ends lost 7 bases at V and 0 bases at J; junction bases unmatched: 15. Germline CDR1 and CDR2: SGHRS and YFSETQ. This CDR3 is CASEPGGRGDFSYNEQFF. CDR3 bases: TGCGCCAGCGAACCAGGGGGCAGGGGGGATTTCTCCTACAATGAGCAGTTCTTC.